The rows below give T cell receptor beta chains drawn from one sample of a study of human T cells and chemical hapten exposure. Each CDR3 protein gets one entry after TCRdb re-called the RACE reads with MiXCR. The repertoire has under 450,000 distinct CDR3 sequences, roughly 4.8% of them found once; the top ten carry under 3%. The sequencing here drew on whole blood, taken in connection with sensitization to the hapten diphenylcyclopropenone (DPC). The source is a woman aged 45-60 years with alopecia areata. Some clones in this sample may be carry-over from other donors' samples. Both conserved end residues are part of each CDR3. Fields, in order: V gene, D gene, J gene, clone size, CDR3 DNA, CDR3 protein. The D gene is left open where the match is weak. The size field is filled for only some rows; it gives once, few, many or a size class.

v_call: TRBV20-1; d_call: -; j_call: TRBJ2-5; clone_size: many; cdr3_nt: TGCAGTGCTAGAGATTTAACAGGACAGAGGTACCAAGAGACCCAGTACTTC; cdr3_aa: CSARDLTGQRYQETQYF
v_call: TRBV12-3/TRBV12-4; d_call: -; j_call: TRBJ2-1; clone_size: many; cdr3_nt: TGTGCCAGCAGTTTAAGACTAGGATGGGATGAGCAGTTCTTC; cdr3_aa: CASSLRLGWDEQFF
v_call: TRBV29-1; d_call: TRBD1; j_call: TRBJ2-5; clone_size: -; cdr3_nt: TGCAGCACTTACGACAGGGTGACCCAGTACTTC; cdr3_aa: CSTYDRVTQYF
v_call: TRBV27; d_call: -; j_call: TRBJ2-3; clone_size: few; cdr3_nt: TGTGCCAGCAGTTTTTGGGGGGCCGGCTCAGATACGCAGTATTTT; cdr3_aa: CASSFWGAGSDTQYF
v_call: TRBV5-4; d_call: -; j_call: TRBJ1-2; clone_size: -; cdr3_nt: TGTGCCAGCAGCACCATAGACAGGCAAGCTAACTATGGCTACACCTTC; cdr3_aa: CASSTIDRQANYGYTF
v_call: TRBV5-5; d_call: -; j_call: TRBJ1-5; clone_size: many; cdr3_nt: TGTGCCAGCCCCCGGACAGCGGGGCAGCCCCAGCATTTT; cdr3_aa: CASPRTAGQPQHF
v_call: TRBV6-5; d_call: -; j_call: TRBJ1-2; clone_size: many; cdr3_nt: TGTGCCAGCAGCATCTTTCCAGGGGCGCGAGCTGGCTACACCTTC; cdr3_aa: CASSIFPGARAGYTF
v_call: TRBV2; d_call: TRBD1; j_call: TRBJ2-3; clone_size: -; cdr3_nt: TGTGCCAGCAGTAAAAGCAGGGGGCGGAACACAGATACGCAGTATTTT; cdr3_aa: CASSKSRGRNTDTQYF
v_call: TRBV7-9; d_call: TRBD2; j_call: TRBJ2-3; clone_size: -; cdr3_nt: TGTGCCAGCCAACTTAGCGGGGGCCCGCCAGATACGCAGTATTTT; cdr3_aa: CASQLSGGPPDTQYF
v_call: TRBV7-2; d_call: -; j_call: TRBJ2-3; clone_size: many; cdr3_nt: TGTGCCAGCGTGCCAAGCACAGATACGCAGTATTTT; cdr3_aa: CASVPSTDTQYF
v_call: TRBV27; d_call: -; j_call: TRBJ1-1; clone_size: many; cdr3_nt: TGTGCCAGCAGTTCGAAGAACAGGCCGAACACTGAAGCTTTCTTT; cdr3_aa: CASSSKNRPNTEAFF
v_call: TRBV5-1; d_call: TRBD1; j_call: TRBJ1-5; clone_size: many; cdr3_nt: TGCGCCAGCAGTTTGACAGGGGGCAGGGAGCCCCAGCATTTT; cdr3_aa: CASSLTGGREPQHF
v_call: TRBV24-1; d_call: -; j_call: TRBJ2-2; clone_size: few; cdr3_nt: TGTGCCACCAATCCAAGCAGGCCCAACACCGGGGAGCTGTTTTTT; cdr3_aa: CATNPSRPNTGELFF
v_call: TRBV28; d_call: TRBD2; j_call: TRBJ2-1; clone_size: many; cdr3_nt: TGTGCCAGCAGTCCCCGGACTAGCGGGAGAAATTCGGGAGAGCAGTTCTTC; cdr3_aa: CASSPRTSGRNSGEQFF
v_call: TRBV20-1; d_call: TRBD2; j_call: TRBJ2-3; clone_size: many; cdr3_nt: TGCAGTGCTAGGAAAGCGGGGTACGGTGCAGATACGCAGTATTTT; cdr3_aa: CSARKAGYGADTQYF
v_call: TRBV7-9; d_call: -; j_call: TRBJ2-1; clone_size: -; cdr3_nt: TGTGCCAGCAGCCCCGGGGACGGAAGCTCCTACAATGAGCAGTTCTTC; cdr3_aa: CASSPGDGSSYNEQFF
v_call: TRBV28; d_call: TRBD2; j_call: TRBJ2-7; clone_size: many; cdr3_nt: TGTGCCAGCAGTTTACCGGCTGGCGGGAGGGCCTCCGAGCAGTACTTC; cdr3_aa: CASSLPAGGRASEQYF
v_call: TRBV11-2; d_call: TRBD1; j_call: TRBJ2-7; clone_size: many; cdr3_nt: TGTGCCAGCAGCTTAGGGACAGGGCCTTCCTACGAGCAGTACTTC; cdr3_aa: CASSLGTGPSYEQYF
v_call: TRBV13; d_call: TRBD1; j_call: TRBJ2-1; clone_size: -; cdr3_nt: TGTGCCAGCAGCACGACAGGGGGGGTCTACAATGAGCAGTTCTTC; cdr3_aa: CASSTTGGVYNEQFF
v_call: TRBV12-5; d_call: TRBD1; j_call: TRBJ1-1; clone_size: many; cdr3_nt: TGTGCTAGTGGTATACTACAGGGGTACACTGAAGCTTTCTTT; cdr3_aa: CASGILQGYTEAFF
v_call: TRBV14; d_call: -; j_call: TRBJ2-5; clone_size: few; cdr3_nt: TGTGCCAGCAGCCAGGGGCTAGCGAGGTACCAAGAGACCCAGTACTTC; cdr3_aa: CASSQGLARYQETQYF
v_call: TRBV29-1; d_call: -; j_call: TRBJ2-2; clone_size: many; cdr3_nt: TGCAGCGTTTTGGGGGATCCATACAAGAACACCGGGGAGCTGTTTTTT; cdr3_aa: CSVLGDPYKNTGELFF
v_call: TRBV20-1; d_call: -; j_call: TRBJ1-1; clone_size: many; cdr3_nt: TGCAGTGCAAAGAGCACTCCCAACACTGAAGCTTTCTTT; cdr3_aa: CSAKSTPNTEAFF
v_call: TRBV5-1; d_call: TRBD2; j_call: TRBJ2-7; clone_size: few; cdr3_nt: TGCGCCAGCAGCTTGGGGCTAGCGGCCACCTACGAGCAGTACTTC; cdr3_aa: CASSLGLAATYEQYF
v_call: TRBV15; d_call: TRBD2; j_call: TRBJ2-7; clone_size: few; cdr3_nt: TGTGCCACCAGCAGAGAATTCCTAGACCATACTCTAGCGGGAGTTTCCGACGAGCAGTACTTC; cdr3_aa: CATSREFLDHTLAGVSDEQYF
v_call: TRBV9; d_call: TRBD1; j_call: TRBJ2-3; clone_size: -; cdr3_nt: TGTGCCAGCAGCATCGGGACAGGGGAGGGGACAGATACGCAGTATTTT; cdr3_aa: CASSIGTGEGTDTQYF
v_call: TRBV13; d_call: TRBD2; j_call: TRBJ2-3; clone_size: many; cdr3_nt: TGTGCCAGCAGCGGACGGACTAGCGGGCCCACAGATACGCAGTATTTT; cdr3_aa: CASSGRTSGPTDTQYF
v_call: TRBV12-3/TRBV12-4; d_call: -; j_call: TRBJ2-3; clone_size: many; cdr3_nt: TGTGCCAGCAGGTCGGGGGTCACAGATACGCAGTATTTT; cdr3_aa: CASRSGVTDTQYF
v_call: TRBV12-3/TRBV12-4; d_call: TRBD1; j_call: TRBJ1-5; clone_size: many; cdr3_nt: TGTGCCAGCAGCCTGGACAGGGGGACGGGGCGGCCCCAGCATTTT; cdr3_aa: CASSLDRGTGRPQHF
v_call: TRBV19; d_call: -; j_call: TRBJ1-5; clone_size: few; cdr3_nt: TGTGCCAGTAGTATAGATAGGGGGGCTAATCAGCCCCAGCATTTT; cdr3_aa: CASSIDRGANQPQHF
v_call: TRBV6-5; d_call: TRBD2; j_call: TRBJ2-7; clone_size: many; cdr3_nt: TGTGCCAGCAGCGCGGGGGGAGGCACCTACGAGCAGTACTTC; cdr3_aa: CASSAGGGTYEQYF
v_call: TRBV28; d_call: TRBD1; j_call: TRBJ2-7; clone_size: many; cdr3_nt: TGTGCCAGCAGTAGCCCCGGGACAGGGGCCTACGAGCAGTACTTC; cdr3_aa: CASSSPGTGAYEQYF
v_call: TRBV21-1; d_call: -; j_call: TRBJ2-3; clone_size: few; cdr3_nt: TGTGCCAGCAGCAAAGTTTGGAGGAGCACAGATACGCAGTATTTT; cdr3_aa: CASSKVWRSTDTQYF
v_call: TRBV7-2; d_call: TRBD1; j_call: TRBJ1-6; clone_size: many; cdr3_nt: TGTGCCAGCAGCGAAACGACAGGGATAAGGTCACCCCTCCACTTT; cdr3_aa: CASSETTGIRSPLHF
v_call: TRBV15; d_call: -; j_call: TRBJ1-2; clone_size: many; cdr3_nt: TGTGCCACCAGCAGAGGGACGGACTATGGCTACACCTTC; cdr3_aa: CATSRGTDYGYTF
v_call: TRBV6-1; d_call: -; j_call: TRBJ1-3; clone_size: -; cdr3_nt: TGTGCCAGCAGTGAAACTGGAGGAATCATATATTTT; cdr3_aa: CASSETGGIIYF